This T cell receptor (beta chain) was sequenced in a study of blood T cell repertoires in COVID-19. Whole-study context: Both acute and convalescent COVID-19 samples were obtained from the United States, Italy and Spain. The analysed material was cDNA or gDNA that came from T cells, B-cell-depleted T cells, or PBMCs.

The authors' processing: Amplification of reference gene primers was used by the study to estimate nucleated cell counts. TCRdb's copy holds only in-frame clones and misses some; the assay was immunoSEQ multiplex PCR. Clonal size and the V and J genes are those of that table, whereas D and trimming came from the DNA. The table includes 24,000 or so clones, around 84% detected once. Trimming shortened V by 5 bases and J by 3 bases, and 14 bases separated the two germline ends. The CDR3 runs to 16 residues. In germline, CDR1 is LGHNA, CDR2 YSLEER. This clone was observed a handful of times. The source of this sequence is a woman aged 80 or older with acute or convalescent COVID-19. The source material was peripheral blood. J is TRBJ2-6 and V is TRBV4-3; D might be TRBD1 (5 bases). CDR3 loop: CASSGSGQGGANVLTF. The CDR3 DNA reads TGCGCCAGCAGCGGTTCCGGGCAGGGTGGGGCCAACGTCCTGACTTTC.